This TCR beta chain was recovered during a study of a mutant IDH1 vaccine in newly diagnosed glioma. Study background: Following radiotherapy alone, or alongside temozolomide cycles, vaccination was started after an interval of 4-6 weeks. Patients got radiotherapy, temozolomide, or both beforehand, and most got both.

Study findings and constraints: In about 94% of patients, immune responses induced by the vaccine occurred.

Notes on this clone: Its cognate antigen is unknown.

The table came from immunoSEQ multiplex PCR; TCRdb's copy has only in-frame clones and leaves some out. In the table there are some 60,000 clones, less than 90% of which are singletons. Noted time point: week 47, end of study. Topical imiquimod was applied with each vaccine dose, which held 300 ug of mutant IDH1 20-mer peptide. The sample here was PBMCs, taken from a glioma patient whose treatment included an IDH1 peptide vaccine. This TCR was sampled from a woman in her fifties or sixties with glioma.

CDR3 amino acids: CASSSSTDTQYF. CDR3 nucleotide sequence: TGTGCCAGCAGCTCTAGCACAGATACGCAGTATTTT. The V gene is TRBV11-2, the J gene TRBJ2-3; D gene unclear. V was pared by 4 bases and J by 0 bases, with 2 bases between. Germline V gives CDR1 SGHAT, CDR2 FQNNGV. There are 12 residues in the CDR3.